This TCR beta chain was retrieved from a study of chemoradiotherapy in HPV16-positive cancers. This CDR3 has 15 amino acids. V was trimmed by 3 bases and J by 2 bases, leaving 13 bases between them. Germline CDR1 is LGHNA and CDR2 is YNFKEQ. Clones were read by immunoSEQ multiplex PCR, and TCRdb kept only the in-frame ones, dropping some. The sample comprises about 2,800 clones, over 70% of which are singletons, and 6.5% to 10% rests with the top ten. The chain joins TRBV4-2 to TRBJ2-5; possibly TRBD2 for D (6 bases). This TCR came from a human donor with HPV-associated anogenital cancer. This specimen consisted of tumor tissue, obtained from a patient who underwent chemoradiotherapy. CDR3 DNA sequence: TGTGCCAGCAGCCAGGGCCGGGGGACTCAAGAGACCCAGTACTTC. Its protein product is CASSQGRGTQETQYF.